This TCR beta chain is drawn from a study of blood T cell repertoires in COVID-19 (dated by TCRdb to the early 2020s). About the study as a whole: Samples covering the acute and convalescent phases of COVID-19 were provided by collaborators in the United States, Italy and Spain. Sample metadata almost always included a de-identified subject ID, COVID-19 status, age in years and sex. Where HLA class I and class II types were available, the types were taken from metadata supplied by the sample provider, not from assay-based typing. The samples were drawn from two sources: the first 160 participants of the ongoing ImmuneRACE study, and fewer than 1,500 subjects contributed by 6 global collaborators. Deeply sampled blood TCRbeta repertoires from subjects exposed to, actively infected with, or recovered from COVID-19 were included in the dataset. The repertoires were released in a freely available public database meant as a resource for research on the immune response to SARS-CoV-2. The prospective study material was composed of cDNA or gDNA derived from T cells, B-cell-depleted T cells, or PBMCs.

With respect to this clone: What this receptor recognizes is not known. No base quality information exists; no much larger clone differs at one position.

Deletion took 9 bases off V and 0 bases off J, with a span of 14 bases between the germline ends. The CDR3 covers 15 residues, taking in both the cysteine and the phenylalanine. The sequence is cut down to CDR3 DNA, 45 bases in frame from base 1. CDR1 and CDR2 (LGHNT, FRNRAP) derive from the germline V gene. Here is what the overall study found, with its caveats: The amount of clinical and demographic metadata varied by source and participant and was provided uncurated.

TCRbeta CDR3 regions were amplified from genomic DNA using the immunoSEQ Assay, a bias-controlled multiplex PCR. Turning to the authors' computational methods: Within the assay, amplification of reference gene primers was used to estimate how many nucleated cells each sample contained. To quantify the absolute abundance of each unique TCRbeta CDR3 rearrangement, sequence reads were collapsed and filtered. Productive Simpson clonality was computed per sample as the square root of Simpson's diversity index over productive rearrangements. Held by TCRdb, this immuneACCESS table contains in-frame sequences only and omits some clones. Under half of the omission traces to an unresolved V gene where checked; the cause of the rest is unknown. The DNA gave D and trimming, while V, J and clone size come from that table. A total of about 110,000 clones appear in this sample, 75% to 90% of them only once. The ten largest account for around 1.1% of the sample.

Whole blood was collected in K2EDTA tubes by collaborating institutions according to the institutions' own protocols. For TCRbeta analysis, collaborators shipped samples as frozen whole blood, isolated PBMCs, or DNA extracted from either of those sample types. This receptor was obtained from a human donor in a cohort sampled during active COVID-19. The sample taken for sequencing was peripheral blood. The V and J segments used are TRBV12-5 and TRBJ1-4; no D gene call is confident. The DNA is as follows: TGTGCTAGCAGGTCGGGGTTTGCAACTAATGAAAAACTGTTTTTT. It is translated as CASRSGFATNEKLFF.